The TCR beta chain under discussion was sequenced for a study of blood T cell repertoires in COVID-19. Study summary: COVID-19 samples, acute and convalescent, were from the United States, Italy and Spain. Sources were T cells, B-cell-depleted T cells, or PBMCs; the material itself was cDNA or gDNA.

Original data processing: Estimates of nucleated cell counts were drawn from the amplification of reference gene primers. Profiled with immunoSEQ multiplex PCR; TCRdb holds only in-frame clones, not every one. V, J and clone size were drawn from that table, and D and trimming were deduced from the DNA. The sample includes 150,000 to 180,000 clones, 70% to 90% seen only once; the top ten take less than 10%. The V gene's germline CDR1 is LNHDA and CDR2 SQIVND (reference sequence). The CDR3 is 16 amino acids. V lost 5 bases and J lost 0, with 11 bases in between. What was sequenced was peripheral blood. The chain combines TRBV19 with TRBJ2-6, with D tentatively TRBD2 (5 bases). This clonotype was sampled from a woman in her fifties or sixties with COVID-19, enrolled during active disease. Here the CDR3 DNA reads TGTGCCAGTAGTCTCATGGGGAGCTCTGGGGCCAACGTCCTGACTTTC. Residues: CASSLMGSSGANVLTF.